The source of this T cell receptor (beta chain) is a study of CD8+ T cells in alopecia areata. RNA extraction was followed by reverse transcription into cDNA, which acted as the sequencing template. The data were produced by immunoSEQ multiplex PCR, yet TCRdb's version contains in-frame clones alone and is incomplete. Among under 200,000 clones listed, less than 70% were seen once. This CDR3 spans 13 amino acids. The germline V gene encodes CDR1 MNHNS and CDR2 SASEGT. Deletions cut 8 bases from V and 7 bases from J, with 17 bases between. Specified treatment: oral pan-JAK inhibitor, 5-10 mg twice daily.

Here the sequenced sample was CD4+ T cells sorted from blood, taken at week 4, from a patient treated with tofacitinib. This receptor was identified in a human donor with alopecia areata. The gene calls are TRBV6-1 and TRBJ1-2, with a weak D call TRBD1 (5 bases). CDR3 amino acids: CASRRDSLGGYTF. The CDR3 DNA is TGTGCCAGCCGGCGGGACTCCTTAGGTGGCTACACCTTC.